This T cell receptor (beta chain) was recovered during a study of T cell repertoires in cytomegalovirus infection. For the study at large: Selected CMV epitopes included recently identified HLA-C-restricted ones as well as well-studied HLA-B-restricted ones.

About this clonotype: The antigen remains undetermined.

Findings of the study overall: The study found HLA-C-restricted CMV-specific TCR beta clonotypes dominating the ex vivo response.

Germline V gene lookup returns CDR1 SNHLY and CDR2 FYNNEI. The CDR3 is 12 amino acids. Trimming stripped 4 bases from V and 11 bases from J, with 12 bases between. TCRdb ran MiXCR on the reads and lists one entry per CDR3 protein. Altogether just under 500,000 distinct CDR3 sequences are present, around 35% being singletons, with the ten largest covering roughly a sixth. The sample was cultured PBMCs, taken from culture after CMV antigen stimulation. The rearrangement links TRBV2 to TRBJ1-5, with unresolved D. The clonotype originates from a human donor in good health (CMV status not recorded). Some clones in this sample may be carry-over from other donors' samples. CDR3 loop: CASSVEGRAQHF. CDR3 DNA sequence: TGTGCCAGCAGTGTGGAGGGTAGGGCCCAGCATTTT.